The 19 T cell receptor beta chains reported below all come from one sample, sequenced in a study of shared clonotypes between healthy human individuals (dated by TCRdb to 2020 to 2022). To prepare the library, the immunoSEQ multiplex PCR assay was applied. TCRdb obtained this table from immuneACCESS and retained in-frame rearrangements with V and J assigned. These tables miss some clones; where compared with another copy, unresolved V genes account for less than half of the shortfall, and the remainder is unexplained. Within this sample are 2 million to 2.5 million clones, with 85% to 95% of them counted one time only. The ten largest clones capture about 0.41% of the sample. Sequenced input: naive CD4+ T cells from PBMCs. In light of the paper, this sample's cell subset or site label describes: CD45RA+ positively selected. These receptors came from a man between 18 and 35 years old in good health. Some clones in this sample may be carry-over from other donors' samples.

V gene TRBV7-3 combines with J gene TRBJ2-7, with no clear D. V gave up 4 bases and J gave up 3 bases, with 10 bases separating them. The CDR3 extends over 13 amino acids. Germline-derived CDR1 and CDR2 are SGHTA and FQGTGA. This CDR3 reads CASSSSKGYEQYF. The CDR3 coding sequence is TGTGCCAGCAGCTCTTCGAAGGGCTACGAGCAGTACTTC.

J is TRBJ2-3 and V is TRBV18; 13 positions match TRBD2. The CDR3 runs to 16 residues. CDR1 is KGHSH and CDR2 is LQKENI in the germline V gene. V lost 1 base to trimming and J lost 8 bases; unmatched junction nucleotides: 6. DNA for the CDR3: TGTGCCAGCTCACCACTACTAGCGGGAGGGCCTCTTACGCAGTATTTT. Residues: CASSPLLAGGPLTQYF. The variable domain in full, with the rest retrieved from reference TRBV18 and TRBJ2-3, is NAGVMQNPRHLVRRRGQEARLRCSPMKGHSHVYWYRQLPEEGLKFMVYLQKENIIDESGMPKERFSAEFPKEGPSILRIQQVVRGDSAAYFCASSPLLAGGPLTQYFGPGTRLTVL.

This chain connects TRBV6-6 to TRBJ1-5; no firm D call. There are 16 residues in the CDR3. The germline V gene encodes CDR1 MNHNY and CDR2 SVGAGI (reference sequence). The V end lost 7 bases, the J end lost 0 bases, and 16 bases lay between the germline ends. The CDR3 region is CASTTGRADSNQPQHF. The CDR3 DNA reads TGTGCCAGCACCACCGGGAGAGCAGATAGCAATCAGCCCCAGCATTTT.

The gene calls are TRBV10-3 and TRBJ2-3; 8 nucleotides agree with TRBD2. Per the germline V gene, CDR1 is ENHRY and CDR2 is SYGVKD. CDR3 size: 15 residues. Trimming took 6 bases from V and 3 from J; bases not matched to a gene: 8. CDR3 sequence: CAIRQSGRGTDTQYF. Written as DNA, the CDR3 is TGTGCCATCAGGCAGAGCGGGAGAGGAACAGATACGCAGTATTTT.

This chain joins TRBV30 and TRBJ1-6, with D perhaps TRBD1 (5 bases). Trimming removed 3 bases from V and 10 bases from J, with 16 bases in between. The length of the CDR3 is 14 residues. The germline V gene has CDR1 GTSNPN and CDR2 SVGIG (reference sequence). CDR3 nucleotide sequence: TGTGCCTGGAGGGGGACTTCCGCTGGGTCACCCCTCCACTTT. Translated: CAWRGTSAGSPLHF.

The J gene is TRBJ1-5, the V gene TRBV9, with D hard to call. CDR1 and CDR2 from the germline V gene are SGDLS and YYNGEE. The CDR3 spans 14 residues. The V gene lost 4 bases and the J gene lost 2 bases, with 10 bases spanning the gap. The chain's CDR3 is CASSSHSRNQPQHF. The CDR3 DNA reads as TGTGCCAGCAGCTCTCACAGTCGCAATCAGCCCCAGCATTTT.

The V and J genes are TRBV5-1 and TRBJ2-3; D not certain. Trimming removed 4 bases from V and 2 bases from J, with 8 bases in between. Germline CDR1 and CDR2: SGHRS and YFSETQ. CDR3 length: 13 residues. The chain's CDR3 is CASSRSPTDTQYF. DNA of the CDR3: TGCGCCAGCAGCCGCAGCCCCACAGATACGCAGTATTTT.

V is TRBV5-1 and J is TRBJ2-5; TRBD1 is a possible D gene (6 bases). The CDR3 consists of 15 residues. Germline CDR1 and CDR2: SGHRS and YFSETQ. The ends were cut back, 0 bases at V and 5 bases at J, with 14 bases in the middle. The CDR3 region is CASSLGTGSAETQYF. In DNA form, the CDR3 reads TGCGCCAGCAGCTTGGGTACAGGGTCGGCGGAGACCCAGTACTTC.

This clone has just one count. This chain uses TRBV27 with TRBJ1-2; 7 bases fit TRBD1. CDR3 length equals 12 residues. With 9 bases clipped from V and 7 bases from J, the junction kept 8 bases outside the gene matches. Germline-derived CDR1 and CDR2 are MNHEY and SMNVEV (reference sequence). The chain's CDR3 is CASKDRRVGYTF. In nucleotides, the CDR3 is TGTGCCAGTAAGGACAGGCGGGTTGGCTACACCTTC.

This chain connects TRBV28 to TRBJ1-4; 7 nucleotides align to TRBD1. This CDR3 is built from 16 residues. Germline lookup yields CDR1 MDHEN and CDR2 SYDVKM. The J segment lost 8 bases and the V segment lost 6 bases, leaving 15 bases of the junction unmatched. The CDR3 region is CASRDMTGRSGEKLFF. The DNA for the CDR3 is TGTGCCAGCAGGGACATGACAGGGAGGTCTGGGGAAAAACTGTTTTTT. The complete variable domain, with remaining parts taken from reference TRBV28 and TRBJ1-4, reads DVKVTQSSRYLVKRTGEKVFLECVQDMDHENMFWYRQDPGLGLRLIYFSYDVKMKEKGDIPEGYSVSREKKERFSLILESASTNQTSMYLCASRDMTGRSGEKLFFGSGTQLSVL.

The chain links TRBV5-8 to TRBJ2-5; D is unclear. The V gene's germline CDR1 is SGHTS and CDR2 YDEGEE. This CDR3 spans 13 amino acids. V dropped 6 bases and J dropped 2 bases, with 11 bases sitting between them. CDR3 nucleotide sequence: TGTGCCAGCACCCTTCAGCGACAAGAGACCCAGTACTTC. Protein product: CASTLQRQETQYF.

V usage is TRBV28 and J usage is TRBJ1-2; 8 bases align to TRBD1. Losses at the gene ends were 6 bases for V and 4 bases for J; bases not matched to a gene: 7. Germline V gives CDR1 MDHEN, CDR2 SYDVKM. The CDR3 spans 14 residues. CDR3 in DNA: TGTGCCAGCAGAGGGACAGGTGTATTCTATGGCTACACCTTC. This codes for CASRGTGVFYGYTF.

This chain joins TRBV7-2 and TRBJ2-7; D unclear. V was shortened by 6 bases and J by 3 bases, with 9 bases between the two germline ends. Germline-derived CDR1 and CDR2 are SGHTA and FQGNSA. The CDR3 extends over 12 amino acids. CDR3 DNA: TGTGCCAGCAGTTTTGGCCGCTACGAGCAGTACTTC. This gives the protein CASSFGRYEQYF.

The J gene is TRBJ1-2, the V gene TRBV5-1, with D perhaps matching TRBD1 (6 bases). Germline CDR1 and CDR2: SGHRS and YFSETQ. This CDR3 region has 17 residues. V was clipped by 0 bases and J by 1 base, with 16 bases between them. CDR3 nucleotides: TGCGCCAGCAGCTTGGCCCCCCAACAGGGACTTAACTATGGCTACACCTTC. It specifies CASSLAPQQGLNYGYTF.

The rearrangement links TRBV28 to TRBJ1-1; D gene ambiguous. Germline CDR1 is MDHEN and CDR2 is SYDVKM. With 3 bases removed from V and 6 bases from J, the gap between germline ends came to 14 bases. This CDR3 has 14 amino acids. CDR3 amino acids: CASSLETSDAEAFF. CDR3 DNA sequence: TGTGCCAGCAGTTTGGAGACCTCGGACGCTGAAGCTTTCTTT.

On this clone: Other DNA sequences of this sample code for an identical CDR3. The chain links TRBV18 to TRBJ1-1, with 8 bases that match TRBD1. Germline V lookup: CDR1 KGHSH, CDR2 LQKENI. The CDR3 runs to 14 residues. Losses at the gene ends were 1 base for V and 3 bases for J; bases not matched to a gene: 1. CDR3 sequence: CASSPLTGDTEAFF. The CDR3 DNA sequence: TGTGCCAGCTCACCACTGACAGGGGACACTGAAGCTTTCTTT.

V and J are TRBV13 and TRBJ2-5; 8 nucleotides agree with TRBD2. Trimming at V came to 2 bases and at J to 5 bases, leaving 7 bases not matched to a gene. The length of the CDR3 is 15 residues. Germline CDR1 and CDR2: PRHDT and FYEKMQ (reference sequence). CDR3 protein: CASSLSGREGETQYF. The CDR3 coding sequence is TGTGCCAGCAGCTTATCAGGCCGGGAGGGTGAGACCCAGTACTTC.

J is TRBJ1-3 and V is TRBV5-6; TRBD1 matches at 7 bases. Losses at the gene ends were 2 bases for V and 1 base for J; bases not matched to a gene: 3. There are 15 residues in the CDR3. CDR1 is SGHDT and CDR2 is YYEEEE in the germline V gene. The CDR3 reads CASSFGTASGNTIYF. The CDR3 DNA reads as TGTGCCAGCAGCTTTGGGACAGCTTCTGGAAACACCATATATTTT. The whole variable domain, filled in from reference TRBV5-6 and TRBJ1-3, reads DAGVTQSPTHLIKTRGQQVTLRCSPKSGHDTVSWYQQALGQGPQFIFQYYEEEERQRGNFPDRFSGHQFPNYSSELNVNALLLGDSALYLCASSFGTASGNTIYFGEGSWLTVV.

V gene TRBV10-3 combines with J gene TRBJ2-5; TRBD1 aligns across 8 bases. V shed 2 bases, J shed 5 bases, and the junction held 7 bases outside the gene matches. The CDR3 runs 15 residues. Germline-derived CDR1 and CDR2 are ENHRY and SYGVKD. The DNA for the CDR3 is TGTGCCATCAGTGAGGGTCAGGGGGCGAGGGAGACCCAGTACTTC. Translated, it gives CAISEGQGARETQYF.